Below are 2 T cell receptor beta chains sequenced from a single sample in a study of Graves' ophthalmopathy and Graves' hyperthyroidism. RNA transcripts served as template for amplifying TCR beta CDR3 sequences. RT-PCR with HTBI primers came first, then second-round multiplex PCR. MiXCR, applied by TCRdb to the multiplex PCR reads, yields one record per CDR3 protein. The sample lists 400,000 to 450,000 distinct CDR3 sequences; under 25% were seen once. Sample: peripheral blood. The receptor source for this set is a woman aged 18-29 years with stable Graves' hyperthyroidism.

This clonotype occurred many times. This sequence joins TRBV7-9 and TRBJ2-5; D remains unclear. The CDR3 spans 15 residues. The V and J ends lost 0 bases and 1 base respectively, with 9 bases between them. Germline V gene lookup returns CDR1 SEHNR and CDR2 FQNEAQ (reference sequence). The chain's CDR3 is CASSLANGFQETQYF. DNA of the CDR3: TGTGCCAGCAGCTTAGCTAACGGGTTCCAAGAGACCCAGTACTTC.

This sequence joins TRBV28 and TRBJ2-7; tentatively, D is TRBD1 (5 bases). Between the trimmed V and J ends, which lost 6 bases and 2 bases, there was a span of 23 bases. Germline CDR1 MDHEN, CDR2 SYDVKM. This CDR3 region has 17 residues. CDR3 DNA sequence: TGTGCCAGCAGCAATACCAACAGGTTTTCTCCTACCTACGAGCAGTACTTC. Translating it yields CASSNTNRFSPTYEQYF. Using reference TRBV28 and TRBJ2-7 for the parts outside the CDR3, the full variable domain is DVKVTQSSRYLVKRTGEKVFLECVQDMDHENMFWYRQDPGLGLRLIYFSYDVKMKEKGDIPEGYSVSREKKERFSLILESASTNQTSMYLCASSNTNRFSPTYEQYFGPGTRLTVT.